This TCR beta chain stems from a study of tumor-infiltrating lymphocytes in primary liver carcinoma. Notes on this clonotype: At one end, the junction sequence differs from germline, possibly due to a read error.

Each 20-30 mg portion of unsorted bulk tissue served as the source for co-extraction of RNA and DNA. The V gene's germline CDR1 is MNHEY and CDR2 SVGAGI. The CDR3 runs to 13 residues. A constant-region primer primed TCR beta cDNA synthesis from 400 to 600 ng of total RNA. Amplification in three nested multiplex PCR rounds with slightly modified ARM-PCR gave rise to TCR beta libraries. A C-beta reverse primer and TRBV1-TRBV30 forward primers served in each of the first two PCR rounds, at 10 cycles apiece. Each CDR3 protein is one row after TCRdb ran MiXCR on the multiplex PCR reads. The data contain around 78,000 distinct CDR3 sequences, 71% of them singletons.

Sequencing was carried out using liver tumor tissue from sampling region 4. The subset is: tumor region T4, right-lateral pole. This TCR was sampled from a woman aged 60-75 years with primary liver carcinoma and hepatitis B virus infection. This sequence joins TRBV6-5 and TRBJ1-2, with a tentative D call TRBD1 (6 bases). CDR3 DNA: TGTGTCAGCAGTTACTCGCAGGGGCGGGGCTACACCTTC. It encodes CVSSYSQGRGYTF.